This paragraph reports one TCR beta chain. Repertoires were generated with immunoSEQ multiplex PCR, while TCRdb's copy carries only in-frame clones and drops some. Seen here are 140,000 to 150,000 clones, over 75% observed once, and the top ten hold under 9.5%. This entry is derived from a study of T cell responses to AZD1222 COVID-19 vaccine. The V gene's germline CDR1 is MNHNY and CDR2 SVGAGI (reference sequence). The CDR3 extends over 15 amino acids. V was clipped by 4 bases and J by 2 bases, with 11 bases between them. The sequencing used peripheral blood, collected on day 0 of AZD1222 vaccination. This TCR came from an adult in good health. The chain recombines TRBV6-6 with TRBJ1-4, with D uncertain. The CDR3 region has the DNA TGTGCCAGCAGTTTCCCTCCAGGCACTAATGAAAAACTGTTTTTT. It encodes CASSFPPGTNEKLFF.